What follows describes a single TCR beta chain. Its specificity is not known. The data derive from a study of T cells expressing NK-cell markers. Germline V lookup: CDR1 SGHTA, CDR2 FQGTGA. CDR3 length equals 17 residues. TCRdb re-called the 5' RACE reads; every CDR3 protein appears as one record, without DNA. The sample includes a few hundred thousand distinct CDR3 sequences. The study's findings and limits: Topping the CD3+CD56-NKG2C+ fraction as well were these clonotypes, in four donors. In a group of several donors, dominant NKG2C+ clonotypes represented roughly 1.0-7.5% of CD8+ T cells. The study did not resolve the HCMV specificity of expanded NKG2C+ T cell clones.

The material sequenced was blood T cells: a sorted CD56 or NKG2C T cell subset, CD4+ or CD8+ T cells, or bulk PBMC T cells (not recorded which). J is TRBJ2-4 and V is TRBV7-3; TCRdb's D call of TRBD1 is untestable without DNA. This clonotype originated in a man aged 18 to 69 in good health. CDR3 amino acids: CASSLTGTGIAKNIQYF. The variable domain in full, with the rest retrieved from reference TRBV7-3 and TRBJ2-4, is GAGVSQTPSNKVTEKGKYVELRCDPISGHTALYWYRQSLGQGPEFLIYFQGTGAADDSGLPNDRFFAVRPEGSVSTLKIQRTERGDSAVYLCASSLTGTGIAKNIQYFGAGTRLSVL.